These T cell receptor beta chains were read from a single sample in a study of STAT5B mutations in CD4+ large granular lymphocyte leukemia. Libraries were prepared by immunoSEQ multiplex PCR; TCRdb keeps only in-frame clonotypes and omits some of them. The sample gives more than 30,000 clones, about 89% of which show up once; roughly 0.38% is in the top ten. Sequenced input: CD4+ T cells from blood buffy coats. These receptors were taken from a human donor in good health. Each CDR3 is given with its conserved first and last residue. A D gene is named only where the DNA matches it firmly. Clone size is shown for a subset of rows, as once, few, many or a class of expanded clone.

j_gene: TRBJ2-7; len: 16; v_gene: TRBV11-2; abundance: .; d_gene: .; CDR3nt: TGTGCCAGCAGCTTACTAGCCGGGACTGGACAATACGAGCAGTACTTC; CDR3aa: CASSLLAGTGQYEQYF
j_gene: TRBJ2-5; len: 15; v_gene: TRBV5-1; abundance: once; d_gene: TRBD2; CDR3nt: TGCGCCAGCAGCTTAACTAGCGGGGGCCAAGAGACCCAGTACTTC; CDR3aa: CASSLTSGGQETQYF
j_gene: TRBJ1-5; len: 15; v_gene: TRBV28; abundance: few; d_gene: .; CDR3nt: TGTGCCAGCAGTTTGTGGGAAATTAGCAATCAGCCCCAGCATTTT; CDR3aa: CASSLWEISNQPQHF
j_gene: TRBJ2-3; len: 15; v_gene: TRBV30; abundance: .; d_gene: TRBD2; CDR3nt: TGTGCCTGGAGTAAGCTAGCGGAGGCCTATGATACGCAGTATTTT; CDR3aa: CAWSKLAEAYDTQYF
j_gene: TRBJ2-2; len: 13; v_gene: TRBV7-9; abundance: .; d_gene: .; CDR3nt: TGTGCCAGCAGCGTAACAGGGACCGGGGAGCTGTTTTTT; CDR3aa: CASSVTGTGELFF
j_gene: TRBJ2-7; len: 12; v_gene: TRBV16; abundance: .; d_gene: .; CDR3nt: TGTGCCAGCAGCCATCGTTACTACGAGCAGTACTTC; CDR3aa: CASSHRYYEQYF
j_gene: TRBJ2-7; len: 15; v_gene: TRBV6-5; abundance: .; d_gene: TRBD1; CDR3nt: TGTGCCAGCAGTTACCAGGGGGCGCGGACCTACGAGCAGTACTTC; CDR3aa: CASSYQGARTYEQYF
j_gene: TRBJ2-5; len: 15; v_gene: TRBV7-3; abundance: .; d_gene: .; CDR3nt: TGTGCCAGCAGCTTACTCGGGACCCTAGGAGAGACCCAGTACTTC; CDR3aa: CASSLLGTLGETQYF
j_gene: TRBJ2-7; len: 15; v_gene: TRBV19; abundance: .; d_gene: .; CDR3nt: TGTGCCACCAAGGAGGGGGCGGGACGCTCCTACGAGCAGTACTTC; CDR3aa: CATKEGAGRSYEQYF
j_gene: TRBJ1-1; len: 15; v_gene: TRBV4-2; abundance: .; d_gene: .; CDR3nt: TGTGCCAGCAGCCAGCCATCGATTTTGGGGCTAGGGGCTTTCTTT; CDR3aa: CASSQPSILGLGAFF
j_gene: TRBJ1-2; len: 15; v_gene: TRBV7-9; abundance: .; d_gene: TRBD1; CDR3nt: TGTGCCAGCAGCTTAGGGGGACTAGGGGGCTCTGGCTACACCTTC; CDR3aa: CASSLGGLGGSGYTF
j_gene: TRBJ2-2; len: 15; v_gene: TRBV5-1; abundance: .; d_gene: .; CDR3nt: TGCGCCAGCAGCTTGGATGGGGCAGGGGCCGGGGAGCTGTTTTTT; CDR3aa: CASSLDGAGAGELFF
j_gene: TRBJ1-1; len: 16; v_gene: TRBV19; abundance: .; d_gene: .; CDR3nt: TGTGCCAGTAGTCCCCAAGGACAGATAGTAAACACTGAAGCTTTCTTT; CDR3aa: CASSPQGQIVNTEAFF
j_gene: TRBJ1-1; len: 13; v_gene: TRBV7-3; abundance: .; d_gene: .; CDR3nt: TGTGCCAGCAGCTGGACGGTTACCACTGAAGCTTTCTTT; CDR3aa: CASSWTVTTEAFF
j_gene: TRBJ2-3; len: 15; v_gene: TRBV5-1; abundance: .; d_gene: .; CDR3nt: TGCGCCAGCAGCTTGGACGGGGTCAGCACAGATACGCAGTATTTT; CDR3aa: CASSLDGVSTDTQYF
j_gene: TRBJ1-1; len: 17; v_gene: TRBV11-1; abundance: .; d_gene: .; CDR3nt: TGTGCCAGCAGCTTAGCCCGCCTGGCAGGGGTTCACACTGAAGCTTTCTTT; CDR3aa: CASSLARLAGVHTEAFF
j_gene: TRBJ2-6; len: 17; v_gene: TRBV5-5; abundance: .; d_gene: TRBD1; CDR3nt: TGTGCCAGCAGCTTGAGGACAGGGAGCTCTGGGGCCAACGTCCTGACTTTC; CDR3aa: CASSLRTGSSGANVLTF
j_gene: TRBJ2-5; len: 15; v_gene: TRBV19; abundance: .; d_gene: .; CDR3nt: TGTGCCAGTAGTCCGCGTTTGGGCTTTCAAGAGACCCAGTACTTC; CDR3aa: CASSPRLGFQETQYF
j_gene: TRBJ2-3; len: 16; v_gene: TRBV7-2; abundance: .; d_gene: TRBD2; CDR3nt: TGTGCCAGCAGCCATGGCTGGTTAGCGGGGGGAGATACGCAGTATTTT; CDR3aa: CASSHGWLAGGDTQYF
j_gene: TRBJ1-1; len: 12; v_gene: TRBV18; abundance: .; d_gene: .; CDR3nt: TGTGCCAGCTCACCAGATCGGCAGGAAGCTTTCTTT; CDR3aa: CASSPDRQEAFF
j_gene: TRBJ1-5; len: 16; v_gene: TRBV28; abundance: once; d_gene: .; CDR3nt: TGTGCCAGCACCCTTCCTCTCTGGCAGGGTGATCAGCCCCAGCATTTT; CDR3aa: CASTLPLWQGDQPQHF
j_gene: TRBJ2-1; len: 15; v_gene: TRBV6-5; abundance: once; d_gene: TRBD2; CDR3nt: TGTGCCAGCAGTTCCTCCGGGACTAGCTACAATGAGCAGTTCTTC; CDR3aa: CASSSSGTSYNEQFF
j_gene: TRBJ2-1; len: 12; v_gene: TRBV7-9; abundance: .; d_gene: .; CDR3nt: TGTGCCAGCAGCTTAAACTCCAATGAGCAGTTCTTC; CDR3aa: CASSLNSNEQFF
j_gene: TRBJ1-5; len: 15; v_gene: TRBV7-2; abundance: .; d_gene: .; CDR3nt: TGTGCCAGCAGCTTAGGGGCAGGGGGCAATCAGCCCCAGCATTTT; CDR3aa: CASSLGAGGNQPQHF
j_gene: TRBJ2-2; len: 19; v_gene: TRBV27; abundance: .; d_gene: TRBD1; CDR3nt: TGTGCCAGCAGTTTTAGGGGACAGCCCACCCAATTTGCCACCGGGGAGCTGTTTTTT; CDR3aa: CASSFRGQPTQFATGELFF
j_gene: TRBJ2-7; len: 13; v_gene: TRBV5-1; abundance: .; d_gene: TRBD1; CDR3nt: TGCGCCAGCAGCGAAAGACAGGGTCCCGAGCAGTACTTC; CDR3aa: CASSERQGPEQYF